The 19 T cell receptor beta chains below all came from one sample that was sequenced in a study of blood T cell repertoires in COVID-19. Clones were sequenced by immunoSEQ multiplex PCR, and TCRdb holds only the in-frame ones, with some missing. The table has fewer than 250,000 clones, 85% to 90% seen once; the top ten hold roughly 11%. Sequencing used peripheral blood. The origin of the receptors is a man over 45 with COVID-19, enrolled during active disease.

The V and J genes are TRBV6-5 and TRBJ1-4, with TRBD1 identical over 7 bases. The CDR3 has 15 residues. After removal of 5 bases from V and 0 bases from J, the junction contained 3 bases not matched to a gene. Germline-derived CDR1 and CDR2 are MNHEY and SVGAGI. The CDR3, as DNA: TGTGCCAGCAGTCGGGGGACAGCAACTAATGAAAAACTGTTTTTT. It is translated as CASSRGTATNEKLFF.

This chain joins TRBV7-2 and TRBJ2-7, with TRBD2 matching 7 bases. Unmatched junction bases numbered 10, after V lost 7 bases and J lost 4 bases. CDR3 length equals 14 residues. Germline CDR1 is SGHTA and CDR2 is FQGNSA. CDR3 residues: CASNLGGSAYEQYF. In nucleotides, the CDR3 is TGTGCCAGCAACCTGGGAGGGAGTGCGTACGAGCAGTACTTC.

The chain uses TRBV19 and TRBJ1-3; TRBD1 aligns across 7 bases. The J segment lost 2 bases and the V segment lost 7 bases, leaving 8 bases of the junction unmatched. Germline V gene lookup returns CDR1 LNHDA and CDR2 SQIVND (reference sequence). The CDR3 totals 15 residues. CDR3 loop: CASTKNQGAGNTIYF. In DNA form, the CDR3 reads TGTGCCAGTACAAAAAATCAGGGGGCTGGAAACACCATATATTTT.

J is TRBJ2-7 and V is TRBV28, with D possibly being TRBD2 (6 bases). Trimming cost V 6 bases and J 0 bases, with 9 bases left between them. Germline V gives CDR1 MDHEN, CDR2 SYDVKM. The CDR3 runs to 13 residues. The CDR3 DNA follows: TGTGCCAGCAGGGGAGGAGGCTCCTACGAGCAGTACTTC. It translates to CASRGGGSYEQYF.

V and J are TRBV5-1 and TRBJ2-7, with 9 nucleotides matching TRBD1. Looked up from germline, CDR1 is SGHRS and CDR2 is YFSETQ. The CDR3 is 14 amino acids. Losses at the gene ends were 4 bases for V and 3 bases for J; bases not matched to a gene: 5. CDR3 DNA sequence: TGCGCCAGCAGCCCCGTGACAGGGGGCTACGAGCAGTACTTC. Protein: CASSPVTGGYEQYF.

The CDR3 spells CASSIGSGDYSNQPQHF. In nucleotides, the CDR3 is TGTGCCAGTAGTATAGGATCGGGGGACTATAGCAATCAGCCCCAGCATTTT. The chain combines TRBV19 with TRBJ1-5; a possible D gene is TRBD1 (5 bases). Trimming pared 1 base from V and 0 bases from J, leaving 13 bases between. Per germline, CDR1 LNHDA and CDR2 SQIVND (reference sequence). CDR3 length: 17 residues.

The gene calls are TRBV6-2 or TRBV6-3 and TRBJ2-3; weak D call: TRBD1 (5 bases). The V end lost 6 bases, the J end lost 4 bases, and 26 bases lay between the germline ends. The CDR3 contains 18 residues. The germline gives CDR1 MNHEY, CDR2 SVGEGT. The CDR3 DNA reads TGTGCCAGCAGCCGCCTCTGGGGCACGGAAACGAAGCCAGATACGCAGTATTTT. Translated, it gives CASSRLWGTETKPDTQYF.

The chain carries TRBV7-8 and TRBJ2-5, with D perhaps matching TRBD1 (5 bases). The V end was cut by 5 bases, the J end by 2 bases, with 12 bases between. This CDR3 is 14 amino acids long. Germline CDR1 and CDR2: SGHVS and FQNEAQ. CDR3 amino acids: CASSTSGWQETQYF. DNA for the CDR3: TGTGCCAGCAGCACCTCAGGGTGGCAAGAGACCCAGTACTTC.

The V and J genes are TRBV6-5 and TRBJ1-2; 7 bases are a match to TRBD1. J was trimmed by 4 bases and V by 10 bases; bases with no gene match: 15. Germline assignment: CDR1 MNHEY and CDR2 SVGAGI. The CDR3 length is 15 residues. Written as DNA, the CDR3 is TGTGCCACCAGGGACAGCCGAGGAGGAGGCTATGGCTACACCTTC. Translating gives CATRDSRGGGYGYTF.

V usage is TRBV5-1 and J usage is TRBJ2-1, with 7 bases aligning to TRBD1. The CDR3 has 13 residues. Germline CDR1 and CDR2: SGHRS and YFSETQ. Losses at the gene ends were 7 bases for V and 5 bases for J; bases not matched to a gene: 6. The CDR3 reads CASGVTGDNEQFF. CDR3 nucleotide sequence: TGCGCCAGCGGAGTCACAGGGGACAATGAGCAGTTCTTC.

The J gene is TRBJ1-3, the V gene TRBV18; 7 bases map to TRBD1. Germline lookup yields CDR1 KGHSH and CDR2 LQKENI. The CDR3 runs to 17 residues. Trimming at V came to 3 bases and at J to 0 bases, leaving 8 bases not matched to a gene. The CDR3 bases are TGTGCCAGCTCACCGGAAACAGGGGTGTTCTCTGGAAACACCATATATTTT. This codes for CASSPETGVFSGNTIYF.

The table lists this clone with many counts. The chain uses TRBV10-3 and TRBJ2-1; TRBD1 is a possible D gene (5 bases). V was trimmed by 6 bases and J by 8 bases, leaving 17 bases between them. The CDR3 sequence is 14 residues long. The V gene's germline CDR1 is ENHRY and CDR2 SYGVKD. The CDR3 here is CAIRERTWADEQFF. DNA of the CDR3: TGTGCCATCAGGGAAAGGACATGGGCCGATGAGCAGTTCTTC.

DNA for the CDR3: TGTGCCAGCAGTTTTTCTCAGGGGTACGAGCAGTACTTC. It codes for CASSFSQGYEQYF. The chain couples TRBV12-3 or TRBV12-4 to TRBJ2-7, with D possibly being TRBD1 (6 bases). This CDR3 has 13 amino acids. The V end was cut by 3 bases, the J end by 4 bases, with 10 bases between.

The rearrangement joins TRBV28 to TRBJ2-1; 9 bases agree with TRBD2. There are 15 residues in the CDR3. Germline CDR1 reads MDHEN; CDR2 reads SYDVKM. The trim removed 4 bases at V and 15 bases at J, leaving 16 bases unmatched. The CDR3 coding sequence is TGTGCCAGCAGTTCCCGAGCGAGTAGCGGGGGCCCCATGTTCTTC. Translated: CASSSRASSGGPMFF.

The rearrangement uses TRBV15 and TRBJ2-5; 9 bases match TRBD1. J lost 1 base, V lost 0 bases, and 6 bases had no gene match. The CDR3 runs 17 residues. Looked up from germline, CDR1 is LNHNV and CDR2 is YYDKDF (reference sequence). The CDR3 region is CATSRDRGQGLQETQYF. In DNA form, the CDR3 reads TGTGCCACCAGCAGAGATCGGGGACAGGGCCTCCAAGAGACCCAGTACTTC.

This rearrangement joins TRBV30 to TRBJ1-1; the match to TRBD1 covers 7 bases. Germline V gives CDR1 GTSNPN, CDR2 SVGIG (reference sequence). The V gene end was trimmed by 3 bases and the J gene end by 0 bases; junction bases not matched to a gene: 10. The CDR3 spans 16 residues. The CDR3 DNA follows: TGTGCCTGGAGCGGCCGGGACAGCTTACTGAACACTGAAGCTTTCTTT. Its protein product is CAWSGRDSLLNTEAFF. Variable domain in full (rest from reference TRBV30 and TRBJ1-1): SQTIHQWPATLVQPVGSPLSLECTVEGTSNPNLYWYRQAAGRGLQLLFYSVGIGQISSEVPQNLSASRPQDRQFILSSKKLLLSDSGFYLCAWSGRDSLLNTEAFFGQGTRLTVV.

This clone has a handful of counts. This chain links TRBV6-5 with TRBJ1-5; 9 positions match TRBD1. V dropped 4 bases and J dropped 4; count of bases not matched to a gene: 8. In germline, CDR1 is MNHEY, CDR2 SVGAGI. The CDR3 sequence is 16 residues long. The CDR3 here is CASSSTGGGLNQPQHF. CDR3 bases: TGTGCCAGCAGTTCGACAGGGGGTGGCTTAAATCAGCCCCAGCATTTT.

The rearrangement joins TRBV9 to TRBJ2-3; 8 positions match TRBD1. The CDR3 totals 15 residues. V gave up 3 bases and J gave up 3 bases; unmatched junction bases: 6. The germline V gene has CDR1 SGDLS and CDR2 YYNGEE. CDR3 DNA: TGTGCCAGCAGCGCCTGGACAGGGATTACAGATACGCAGTATTTT. This encodes CASSAWTGITDTQYF.

The chain carries TRBV5-1 and TRBJ2-1; maybe TRBD1 (5 bases). V lost 2 bases to trimming and J lost 0 bases, with 9 bases between them. CDR3 size: 15 residues. The germline CDR1 and CDR2 sequences are SGHRS and YFSETQ. DNA for the CDR3: TGCGCCAGCAGCTTCGACAGTAGCTCCTACAATGAGCAGTTCTTC. This translates into CASSFDSSSYNEQFF. Using reference TRBV5-1 and TRBJ2-1 for the parts outside the CDR3, the full variable domain is KAGVTQTPRYLIKTRGQQVTLSCSPISGHRSVSWYQQTPGQGLQFLFEYFSETQRNKGNFPGRFSGRQFSNSRSEMNVSTLELGDSALYLCASSFDSSSYNEQFFGPGTRLTVL.